These 26 T cell receptor beta chains were sequenced from one sample in a study of T cells after posttransplantation cyclophosphamide. Cells defined as naive were viable CD3+CD4+ or CD3+CD8+ and CCR7+CD45RA+CD45RO-CD95-CD27+CD28+. Profiling relied on immunoSEQ multiplex PCR, and the TCRdb table lists in-frame clones only, not all of them. Among some 9,400 clones listed, about 98% were seen once. The specimen was naive CD4+ T cells sorted from PBMCs. The receptor source for this set is a woman aged 55-75 years in good health, CMV-negative, and a related stem cell transplant donor.

The chain couples TRBV19 to TRBJ2-5; the match to TRBD1 covers 12 bases. This CDR3 has 15 residues. Losses at the gene ends were 5 bases for V and 5 bases for J; bases not matched to a gene: 6. Germline CDR1 is LNHDA and CDR2 is SQIVND (reference sequence). CDR3 in amino acids: CASSAGQGAPETQYF. The CDR3 coding sequence is TGTGCCAGTAGTGCGGGACAGGGGGCGCCTGAGACCCAGTACTTC.

This clone was counted a single time. J is TRBJ2-2 and V is TRBV12-5; D gene unclear. Trimming shortened V by 1 base and J by 6 bases, and 6 bases separated the two germline ends. Germline CDR1 is LGHNT and CDR2 is FRNRAP. The CDR3 extends over 13 amino acids. The CDR3 loop is CASGLAFAGELFF. The CDR3 region has the DNA TGTGCTAGTGGTTTGGCCTTCGCCGGGGAGCTGTTTTTT.

This chain connects TRBV7-2 to TRBJ1-3; 9 bases map to TRBD1. The CDR3 loop spans 15 amino acids. V shed 5 bases, J shed 4 bases, and the junction held 6 bases outside the gene matches. Germline assignment: CDR1 SGHTA and CDR2 FQGNSA. The CDR3 region has the DNA TGTGCCAGCAGCCTACAGGGGGCGGCGGGAAACACCATATATTTT. As protein: CASSLQGAAGNTIYF.

A single count supports this clone. In DNA, the CDR3 is TGTGCCAGCAGCTTTCATGCGGGGTCCTACGCCACAGATACGCAGTATTTT. This codes for CASSFHAGSYATDTQYF. The chain uses TRBV11-2 and TRBJ2-3; D is possibly TRBD2 (6 bases). V lost 3 bases, J lost 2 bases, and 18 bases lay in between. The CDR3 loop spans 17 amino acids. Germline V gene sequence: CDR1 SGHAT, CDR2 FQNNGV.

The V and J genes are TRBV5-5 and TRBJ1-1, with D maybe TRBD1 (5 bases). In germline, CDR1 is SGHKS, CDR2 YYEKEE (reference sequence). The CDR3 runs 15 residues. Trimming stripped 3 bases from V and 8 bases from J, with 20 bases between. For the CDR3, the DNA is TGTGCCAGCAGCTCCCCTCTGGGGACGGGAGCGGAAGCTTTCTTT. Translating gives CASSSPLGTGAEAFF.

The chain links TRBV28 to TRBJ1-5; D possibly corresponds to TRBD1 (5 bases). This CDR3 comprises 11 residues. The V gene lost 6 bases and the J gene lost 11 bases, with 11 bases spanning the gap. Germline V gene sequence: CDR1 MDHEN, CDR2 SYDVKM. CDR3 residues: CASSPGGTQHF. In DNA form, the CDR3 reads TGTGCCAGCAGCCCCGGGGGTACCCAGCATTTT.

J is TRBJ1-5 and V is TRBV9; D gene ambiguous. With 1 base removed from V and 2 bases from J, the gap between germline ends came to 7 bases. CDR1 is SGDLS, CDR2 YYNGEE, per germline. The CDR3 totals 14 residues. DNA for the CDR3: TGTGCCAGCAGCGTATATGGAGGCAATCAGCCCCAGCATTTT. Translating gives CASSVYGGNQPQHF. The complete variable domain, with remaining parts taken from reference TRBV9 and TRBJ1-5, reads DSGVTQTPKHLITATGQRVTLRCSPRSGDLSVYWYQQSLDQGLQFLIQYYNGEERAKGNILERFSAQQFPDLHSELNLSSLELGDSALYFCASSVYGGNQPQHFGDGTRLSIL.

The genes are TRBV28 and TRBJ2-7, with a tentative D call TRBD1 (6 bases). This CDR3 contains 11 residues. CDR1 and CDR2 from the germline V gene are MDHEN and SYDVKM. V was clipped by 7 bases and J by 4 bases, with 8 bases between them. The CDR3 loop reads CASTDRYEQYF. In DNA form, the CDR3 reads TGTGCCAGCACCGACAGGTACGAGCAGTACTTC.

On this clone itself: One end of the junction does not line up with germline, which may come from a read error. The chain employs TRBV19 and TRBJ1-2, with 8 bases aligning to TRBD1. The germline V gene has CDR1 LNHDA and CDR2 SQIVND (reference sequence). This CDR3 spans 12 amino acids. The CDR3, as DNA: TGTGCCAGCAGTAGACAGGGGTACGGCTACACCTTC. Its translation is CASSRQGYGYTF. Drawing the rest from reference TRBV19 and TRBJ1-2, the complete variable domain is DGGITQSPKYLFRKEGQNVTLSCEQNLNHDAMYWYRQDPGQGLRLIYYSQIVNDFQKGDIAEGYSVSREKKESFPLTVTSAQKNPTAFYLCASSRQGYGYTFGSGTRLTVV.

V is TRBV5-1 and J is TRBJ2-1; TRBD1 matches at 10 bases. Germline CDR1 and CDR2: SGHRS and YFSETQ. The length of the CDR3 is 17 residues. V was clipped by 2 bases and J by 7 bases; unmatched bases: 12. The CDR3, as DNA: TGCGCCAGCAGCTTCCCACCTAGGACAGGGGGAAAGAATGAGCAGTTCTTC. It specifies CASSFPPRTGGKNEQFF.

The count of this clone is one. Other nucleotide sequences from this sample produce the same CDR3. The V gene is TRBV7-8, the J gene TRBJ2-7; D perhaps matches TRBD1 (5 bases). V lost 3 bases to trimming and J lost 3 bases, with 9 bases between them. Germline CDR1 is SGHVS and CDR2 is FQNEAQ. This CDR3 region has 13 residues. The CDR3 DNA reads as TGTGCCAGCAGCTTGGGGCAGAACTACGAGCAGTACGTC. It codes for CASSLGQNYEQYV.

The CDR3 DNA reads as TGCAGTGCTAGAGGAGGAGTGACCCAGTACTTC. Protein: CSARGGVTQYF. This chain connects TRBV20-1 to TRBJ2-5; D unclear. Looked up from germline, CDR1 is DFQATT and CDR2 is SNEGSKA (reference sequence). This CDR3 has 11 amino acids. Trimming took off 1 base at V and 7 bases at J, with 7 bases between the two ends.

The rearrangement joins TRBV5-1 to TRBJ1-1; D possibly corresponds to TRBD1 (5 bases). The V and J ends lost 4 bases and 0 bases respectively, with 10 bases between them. Germline lookup yields CDR1 SGHRS and CDR2 YFSETQ. The CDR3 has 14 residues. CDR3 DNA: TGCGCCAGCAGCCCAGGGATAATGAACACTGAAGCTTTCTTT. Translation: CASSPGIMNTEAFF.

This chain uses TRBV7-3 with TRBJ1-1; D gene ambiguous. Germline loops: CDR1 SGHTA, CDR2 FQGTGA. V lost 5 bases, J lost 6 bases, and 16 bases lay in between. This CDR3 contains 14 residues. The CDR3 sequence: CASSHGLAGSEAFF. CDR3 bases: TGTGCCAGCAGCCATGGACTGGCTGGATCTGAAGCTTTCTTT.

The chain is built from TRBV6-1 and TRBJ2-1; TRBD2 matches at 14 bases. There are 19 residues in the CDR3. V trimming: 4 bases; J trimming: 8 bases; junction bases outside the gene matches: 16. Looked up from germline, CDR1 is MNHNS and CDR2 is SASEGT. Written as DNA, the CDR3 is TGTGCCAGCAGTGCCCGGACTAGCGGGAGGATTTCCCCCGGGGATGAGCAGTTCTTC. The encoded protein is CASSARTSGRISPGDEQFF.

In this sample, this clone turned up a few times. V usage is TRBV28 and J usage is TRBJ1-1; TRBD1 might be the D (5 bases). CDR3 length: 13 amino acids. Trimming removed 9 bases from V and 0 bases from J, with 11 bases in between. Germline lookup yields CDR1 MDHEN and CDR2 SYDVKM. The DNA of the CDR3 is TGTGCCAGTACTGACAGCATGAACACTGAAGCTTTCTTT. As protein: CASTDSMNTEAFF.

The J gene is TRBJ1-2, the V gene TRBV28; 7 bases fit TRBD1. V gave up 5 bases and J gave up 4 bases; unmatched junction bases: 10. The germline V gene has CDR1 MDHEN and CDR2 SYDVKM. CDR3 length: 15 amino acids. The CDR3 bases are TGTGCCAGCAGTCTAAGGACAGGTCTAGGCTATGGCTACACCTTC. Translating gives CASSLRTGLGYGYTF.

V is TRBV2 and J is TRBJ1-2; TRBD1 agrees at 7 bases. J was trimmed by 4 bases and V by 6 bases; bases with no gene match: 5. In germline, CDR1 is SNHLY, CDR2 FYNNEI. The length of the CDR3 is 13 residues. The CDR3 DNA sequence: TGTGCCAGCAGCGACAGGGAGAGCTATGGCTACACCTTC. Its translation: CASSDRESYGYTF.

The gene calls are TRBV6-6 and TRBJ1-6; D unresolved. V gave up 6 bases and J gave up 4 bases, with 10 bases separating them. CDR3 length: 14 amino acids. Looked up from germline, CDR1 is MNHNY and CDR2 is SVGAGI (reference sequence). The CDR3 DNA is TGTGCCAGCAGCGTAACAGAATATAATTCACCCCTCCACTTT. It yields the protein CASSVTEYNSPLHF.

A single count supports this clone. The chain links TRBV30 to TRBJ2-2; perhaps TRBD2 as D (5 bases). Germline V gene data show CDR1 as GTSNPN and CDR2 as SVGIG (reference sequence). Deletions cut 3 bases from V and 7 bases from J, with 12 bases between. CDR3 size: 13 residues. CDR3 loop: CAWSESRVGELFF. In DNA form, the CDR3 reads TGTGCCTGGAGCGAGTCGCGGGTCGGGGAGCTGTTTTTT. The full variable domain, in which reference TRBV30 and TRBJ2-2 provide the parts outside the CDR3, is SQTIHQWPATLVQPVGSPLSLECTVEGTSNPNLYWYRQAAGRGLQLLFYSVGIGQISSEVPQNLSASRPQDRQFILSSKKLLLSDSGFYLCAWSESRVGELFFGEGSRLTVL.

V gene TRBV5-4 combines with J gene TRBJ1-6; the D is unclear. V lost 4 bases to trimming and J lost 6 bases, with 20 bases between them. The CDR3 has 17 residues. Germline-derived CDR1 and CDR2 are SGHNT and YYREEE (reference sequence). CDR3 region: CASSPDSGGLFNSPLHF. The CDR3 bases are TGTGCCAGCAGCCCGGACTCCGGAGGGCTTTTTAATTCACCCCTCCACTTT.

The rearrangement uses TRBV7-9 and TRBJ2-5; D is perhaps TRBD1 (5 bases). With 7 bases removed from V and 5 bases from J, the gap between germline ends came to 14 bases. Germline lookup yields CDR1 SEHNR and CDR2 FQNEAQ (reference sequence). The CDR3 length is 13 residues. CDR3 residues: CASIGAVLETQYF. CDR3 sequence (DNA): TGTGCCAGCATTGGGGCCGTTTTGGAGACCCAGTACTTC.

The chain recombines TRBV4-3 with TRBJ2-1, with 11 bases identical to TRBD2. CDR3 length: 16 amino acids. Trimming took 4 bases from V and 8 from J; bases not matched to a gene: 10. Germline V lookup: CDR1 LGHNA, CDR2 YSLEER. The CDR3 coding sequence is TGCGCCAGCAGCCTCCGAGGGGGGACTAGCGGAGATGAGCAGTTCTTC. Translating gives CASSLRGGTSGDEQFF.

V gene TRBV5-6 combines with J gene TRBJ1-1; 7 positions agree with TRBD1. Germline V gene sequence: CDR1 SGHDT, CDR2 YYEEEE. The CDR3 runs to 15 residues. Unmatched junction bases numbered 7, after V lost 4 bases and J lost 1 base. CDR3 region: CASSLIGGRNTEAFF. Written as DNA, the CDR3 is TGTGCCAGCAGCCTTATAGGGGGCAGGAACACTGAAGCTTTCTTT.

In its sample, this clone was seen once. The chain carries TRBV7-8 and TRBJ2-1, with 7 bases fitting TRBD1. The V gene's germline CDR1 is SGHVS and CDR2 FQNEAQ. This CDR3 spans 12 amino acids. V was clipped by 5 bases and J by 8 bases; unmatched bases: 3. CDR3 DNA: TGTGCCAGCAGCAAAGGGGGCGATGAGCAGTTCTTC. Amino acids: CASSKGGDEQFF.

V gene TRBV25-1 combines with J gene TRBJ2-7; D possibly corresponds to TRBD2 (7 bases). Trimming cost V 6 bases and J 0 bases, with 15 bases left between them. The germline gives CDR1 MGHDK, CDR2 SYGVNS. The CDR3 length is 15 residues. The DNA of the CDR3 is TGTGCCAGCAGCTTAGGGGGAGGGCCCTCCTACGAGCAGTACTTC. Protein: CASSLGGGPSYEQYF.